These 26 T cell receptor beta chains were sequenced from one sample in a study of blood T cell repertoires in COVID-19. TCRdb's table, derived via immunoSEQ multiplex PCR, lists solely in-frame clones and lacks some. The sample consists of approximately 70,000 clones, around 87% of them appearing once. What was sequenced was peripheral blood. All receptors come from an older woman with acute or convalescent COVID-19.

The chain combines TRBV7-9 with TRBJ1-4, with 7 bases matching TRBD1. CDR3 length: 14 residues. Germline CDR1 is SEHNR and CDR2 is FQNEAQ (reference sequence). The V and J ends lost 5 bases and 6 bases, in that order; junction bases with no gene match: 6. The CDR3, as DNA: TGTGCCAGCAGCCCCGGACAGGTTTATGAAAAACTGTTTTTT. Protein product: CASSPGQVYEKLFF.

The J gene is TRBJ1-5, the V gene TRBV10-3; 10 positions agree with TRBD1. The CDR3 consists of 15 residues. CDR1 ENHRY and CDR2 SYGVKD come from the germline V gene. After removal of 5 bases from V and 3 bases from J, the junction contained 4 bases not matched to a gene. The CDR3 DNA is TGTGCCATCAGTCAGGACAGGGGGTACAATCAGCCCCAGCATTTT. Translated, it gives CAISQDRGYNQPQHF.

This clone appeared a single time. V gene TRBV2 combines with J gene TRBJ1-4; 11 bases align to TRBD1. There are 16 residues in the CDR3. Germline trimming cut 7 bases from V and 4 bases from J; bases unmatched to any gene: 8. Germline V gives CDR1 SNHLY, CDR2 FYNNEI. The CDR3 loop is CASKLDRGLGNEKLFF. The CDR3 bases are TGTGCCAGCAAACTGGACAGGGGGCTTGGTAATGAAAAACTGTTTTTT.

This clone has only a few counts. The chain has TRBV4-2 and TRBJ1-5; a weak D match, TRBD1 (5 bases). CDR1 is LGHNA and CDR2 is YNFKEQ in the germline V gene. The CDR3 has 15 amino acids. V was pared by 1 base and J by 3 bases, with 10 bases between. In DNA, the CDR3 is TGTGCCAGCAGCCAAGGCCAGGGTCCCAATCAGCCCCAGCATTTT. This sequence encodes CASSQGQGPNQPQHF.

With regard to this clone: In the same sample, other DNA sequences code for this CDR3. The genes are TRBV18 and TRBJ2-2; D perhaps matches TRBD2 (6 bases). The V gene lost 3 bases and the J gene lost 2 bases, with 10 bases spanning the gap. In germline, CDR1 is KGHSH, CDR2 LQKENI. This CDR3 region has 15 residues. CDR3 nucleotides: TGTGCCAGCTCACCGTCGGAGGGCAACACCGGGGAGCTGTTTTTT. Amino acids: CASSPSEGNTGELFF.

The genes are TRBV19 and TRBJ1-6; weak D call: TRBD1 (6 bases). Germline loops: CDR1 LNHDA, CDR2 SQIVND (reference sequence). The ends were cut back, 7 bases at V and 0 bases at J, with 10 bases in the middle. There are 15 residues in the CDR3. The CDR3: CASTQGSSYNSPLHF. The CDR3 bases are TGTGCCAGTACACAGGGAAGCTCCTATAATTCACCCCTCCACTTT. Combining the CDR3 with reference TRBV19 and TRBJ1-6 gives the whole variable domain DGGITQSPKYLFRKEGQNVTLSCEQNLNHDAMYWYRQDPGQGLRLIYYSQIVNDFQKGDIAEGYSVSREKKESFPLTVTSAQKNPTAFYLCASTQGSSYNSPLHFGNGTRLTVT.

The chain uses TRBV6-5 and TRBJ2-7; D possibly corresponds to TRBD1 (6 bases). The CDR3 loop spans 12 amino acids. Germline assignment: CDR1 MNHEY and CDR2 SVGAGI. V was clipped by 5 bases and J by 5 bases, with 10 bases between them. CDR3 nucleotide sequence: TGTGCCAGCAGTCCGAACAGGGACGAGCAGTACGTC. It translates to CASSPNRDEQYV.

The V call is TRBV6-5, the J call TRBJ2-2; 8 bases align to TRBD2. CDR1 and CDR2 from the germline V gene are MNHEY and SVGAGI. Unmatched junction bases numbered 5, after V lost 4 bases and J lost 4 bases. The CDR3 runs 15 residues. The CDR3 spells CASSFGLALTGELFF. The CDR3, as DNA: TGTGCCAGCAGTTTTGGACTAGCCCTCACCGGGGAGCTGTTTTTT.

The chain is built from TRBV6-6 and TRBJ1-1; 8 positions match TRBD1. CDR1 and CDR2 from the germline V gene are MNHNY and SVGAGI (reference sequence). The V and J ends lost 2 bases and 2 bases, in that order; junction bases with no gene match: 4. This CDR3 is built from 15 residues. This CDR3 reads CASSYPGQGNTEAFF. In DNA, the CDR3 is TGTGCCAGCAGTTACCCAGGACAGGGAAACACTGAAGCTTTCTTT.

The CDR3 protein is CATSRDRFSRAYEQYV. The CDR3 nucleotides read TGTGCCACCAGCAGAGATCGATTCTCCCGCGCCTACGAGCAGTACGTC. V usage is TRBV15 and J usage is TRBJ2-7; D gene uncertain. V was pared by 0 bases and J by 2 bases, with 14 bases between. From germline, CDR1 is LNHNV and CDR2 YYDKDF (reference sequence). The CDR3 extends over 16 amino acids.

The chain joins TRBV1 to TRBJ2-7; the table assigns TRBD2, which was not confirmed against the DNA. TRBV1 is a pseudogene locus. The CDR3 runs 18 residues. CDR3 nucleotides: TGCACCAGCAGCCAAGATCTAGATGAAGGGAAGGGAGCCTACGAGCAGTACGTC. Residues: CTSSQDLDEGKGAYEQYV.

CDR3 in DNA: TGTGCCAGCAGCTACCGTAGCGGGAGGACCACAGATACGCAGTATTTT. It codes for CASSYRSGRTTDTQYF. The J gene is TRBJ2-3, the V gene TRBV7-9; 10 positions match TRBD2. Trimming took 4 bases from V and 2 from J; bases not matched to a gene: 6. CDR3 length equals 16 residues. Per the germline V gene, CDR1 is SEHNR and CDR2 is FQNEAQ (reference sequence).

CDR3 sequence (DNA): TGTGCCAGCAGCAGACAGGGCCCCTCCTACAATGAGCAGTTCTTC. Protein sequence: CASSRQGPSYNEQFF. The chain joins TRBV13 to TRBJ2-1; 7 bases agree with TRBD1. The V segment lost 5 bases and the J segment 0 bases; nucleotides outside the gene matches: 4. Germline V lookup: CDR1 PRHDT, CDR2 FYEKMQ (reference sequence). The CDR3 covers 15 residues.

The CDR3 sequence is CASSSGGGNTEAFF. The CDR3 nucleotides are TGTGCCAGCAGTTCCGGGGGGGGAAACACTGAAGCTTTCTTT. The J gene is TRBJ1-1, the V gene TRBV6-5; D possibly corresponds to TRBD1 (5 bases). Germline CDR1 and CDR2: MNHEY and SVGAGI. V was trimmed by 4 bases and J by 2 bases, leaving 11 bases between them. The CDR3 runs 14 residues.

V and J are TRBV5-1 and TRBJ1-1; D is ambiguous. CDR1 is SGHRS, CDR2 YFSETQ, per germline. This CDR3 spans 12 amino acids. Trimming cost V 4 bases and J 7 bases, with 11 bases left between them. For the CDR3, the DNA is TGCGCCAGCAGCGGAATTACAGATGAAGCTTTCTTT. Translating gives CASSGITDEAFF.

This chain joins TRBV19 and TRBJ1-1; D gene uncertain. Trimming pared 5 bases from V and 3 bases from J, leaving 13 bases between. Germline CDR1 and CDR2: LNHDA and SQIVND (reference sequence). The CDR3 covers 14 residues. The CDR3 DNA reads TGTGCCAGTAGTTCCGAGGTTTTGGACACTGAAGCTTTCTTT. Translated: CASSSEVLDTEAFF.

The V and J genes are TRBV3-1 (or the pseudogene TRBV3-2) and TRBJ1-3, with D tentatively TRBD1 (5 bases). The CDR3 totals 15 residues. Germline V lookup: CDR1 LGHDT, CDR2 YNNKEL (reference sequence). Trimming stripped 1 base from V and 4 bases from J, with 11 bases between. CDR3 region: CASSQVGGGGNTIYF. CDR3 coding DNA: TGTGCCAGCAGCCAAGTCGGGGGAGGCGGAAACACCATATATTTT.

The chain is built from TRBV6-6 and TRBJ1-3, with D tentatively TRBD1 (6 bases). This CDR3 spans 15 amino acids. Looked up from germline, CDR1 is MNHNY and CDR2 is SVGAGI (reference sequence). Between the trimmed V and J ends, which lost 5 bases and 2 bases, there was a span of 13 bases. CDR3 loop: CASSRTTGTGNTIYF. The DNA for the CDR3 is TGTGCCAGCAGTCGCACTACAGGGACTGGAAACACCATATATTTT.

The V and J genes are TRBV9 and TRBJ2-3; 7 bases are a match to TRBD1. The CDR3 consists of 16 residues. CDR1 is SGDLS and CDR2 is YYNGEE in the germline V gene. With V trimmed by 3 bases and J by 0 bases, 7 bases remained unmatched. The CDR3 region is CASSAYTGASTDTQYF. In DNA, the CDR3 is TGTGCCAGCAGCGCCTATACAGGGGCGAGCACAGATACGCAGTATTTT.

The V and J genes are TRBV7-9 and TRBJ2-3; 9 bases are a match to TRBD1. Trimming cost V 2 bases and J 2 bases; bases outside gene matches: 11. CDR3 length: 18 residues. The germline CDR1 and CDR2 sequences are SEHNR and FQNEAQ (reference sequence). The CDR3 region is CASSLSPGQGRDTDTQYF. The CDR3 coding sequence is TGTGCCAGCAGCTTATCCCCGGGACAGGGAAGAGACACAGATACGCAGTATTTT.

Worth noting for this clone: The same CDR3 also results from other DNA sequences found in this sample. The rearrangement uses TRBV6-1 and TRBJ1-2, with D hard to call. V shed 2 bases and J shed 8 bases, with 6 bases lying between them. The CDR3 is 11 amino acids. CDR1 is MNHNS and CDR2 is SASEGT in the germline V gene. In nucleotides, the CDR3 is TGTGCCAGCAGTGAATCTTTAGGCTACACCTTC. It codes for CASSESLGYTF.

The chain carries TRBV11-2 and TRBJ1-1; D is perhaps TRBD1 (6 bases). Between the trimmed V and J ends, which lost 5 bases and 5 bases, there was a span of 15 bases. CDR1 and CDR2 from the germline V gene are SGHAT and FQNNGV. There are 14 residues in the CDR3. CDR3 region: CASSPSGGATEAFF. In DNA form, the CDR3 reads TGTGCCAGCAGCCCTAGCGGGGGGGCGACTGAAGCTTTCTTT.

The chain combines TRBV10-3 with TRBJ2-3; TRBD2 aligns across 11 bases. V was clipped by 10 bases and J by 8 bases; unmatched bases: 17. The CDR3 has 16 amino acids. Germline CDR1 is ENHRY and CDR2 is SYGVKD. CDR3 region: CASYPGLAEGPRTQYF. The CDR3 region has the DNA TGTGCCAGCTACCCGGGACTAGCGGAGGGTCCTCGTACGCAGTATTTT.

The J gene is TRBJ2-1, the V gene TRBV6-2 or TRBV6-3; 8 bases agree with TRBD2. The CDR3 is made up of 17 amino acids. CDR1 is MNHEY and CDR2 is SVGEGT in the germline V gene. With V trimmed by 2 bases and J by 7 bases, 13 bases remained unmatched. In nucleotides, the CDR3 is TGTGCCAGCAGTTACGACCCGCTACGGGGGGGCGGAAATGAGCAGTTCTTC. This codes for CASSYDPLRGGGNEQFF.

This sequence joins TRBV10-3 and TRBJ2-3, with TRBD2 identical over 11 bases. The CDR3 contains 16 residues. Germline V gives CDR1 ENHRY, CDR2 SYGVKD. J gave up 6 bases and V 3 bases, and 8 bases lay outside the gene matches. The CDR3 region is CAISDPTSGAGDTQYF. The CDR3 bases are TGTGCCATCAGTGACCCGACTAGCGGGGCGGGGGATACGCAGTATTTT.

This clone has only a few counts. The chain recombines TRBV6-2 or TRBV6-3 with TRBJ1-2, with no clear D. The V end was cut by 5 bases, the J end by 2 bases, with 12 bases between. This CDR3 region has 14 residues. Germline V gives CDR1 MNHEY, CDR2 SVGEGT. In nucleotides, the CDR3 is TGTGCCAGCAGTCCCCCGGGTCAGAACTATGGCTACACCTTC. This codes for CASSPPGQNYGYTF.